These T cell receptor beta chains were read from a single sample in a study of control samples from healthy donors and cancer patients. Some clones are missing from TCRdb's copy, which holds only in-frame ones; the method was immunoSEQ multiplex PCR. This table holds roughly 100,000 clones, 85% to 90% found once. The sequencing input was blood. All receptors come from a man aged 25-40 years in good health. Both conserved end residues are part of each CDR3. Each record gives: D gene, J gene, clone size, V gene, CDR3 DNA, CDR3 protein. D genes are given only for firm matches. Rows give clone size only sometimes, using once, few, many, or a class for an expanded clone.

>-|TRBJ2-2|-|TRBV19
TGTGCCAGTGTCGTAGGTACCGGGGAGCTGTTTTTT
CASVVGTGELFF
>TRBD1|TRBJ2-2|-|TRBV20-1
TGCAGTGCTAGTAGACAGGGGATCGGGGAGCTGTTTTTT
CSASRQGIGELFF
>-|TRBJ1-3|-|TRBV19
TGTGCCAGTAGTAAGGATCAAAACACCATATATTTT
CASSKDQNTIYF
>TRBD1|TRBJ1-1|-|TRBV24-1
TGTGCCACCAGTGAAGGGGACAGGGTAGACACTGAAGCTTTCTTT
CATSEGDRVDTEAFF
>-|TRBJ2-4|-|TRBV5-5
TGTGCCAGCAGATTGGGGTGGGAGGAAAACATTCAGTACTTC
CASRLGWEENIQYF
>-|TRBJ1-4|-|TRBV6-5
TGTGCCAGCAGTTACTCTGACAGGCCGGGTGAAAAACTGTTTTTT
CASSYSDRPGEKLFF
>-|TRBJ1-1|-|TRBV5-6
TGTGCCAGCAGCTCGACCCGGGGATGGAGCACTGAAGCTTTCTTT
CASSSTRGWSTEAFF
>-|TRBJ2-1|-|TRBV9
TGTGCCAGCAGCCCAGTGATCAGGGGCCCCTACAATGAGCAGTTCTTC
CASSPVIRGPYNEQFF
>-|TRBJ2-5|-|TRBV18
TGTGCCAGCTCACCTGGACAACAAGAGACCCAGTACTTC
CASSPGQQETQYF
>TRBD1|TRBJ1-1|-|TRBV19
TGTGCCAGTAGTATTGGGACAGCTTATAGGAACACTGAAGCTTTCTTT
CASSIGTAYRNTEAFF
>TRBD1|TRBJ2-2|once|TRBV7-9
TGTGCCAGCAGCCGGGACAGGTTTACCGGGGAGCTGTTTTTT
CASSRDRFTGELFF
>-|TRBJ1-1|-|TRBV5-6
TGTGCCAGCAGCTTGCGGGGAACTGAAGCTTTCTTT
CASSLRGTEAFF
>-|TRBJ1-1|-|TRBV24-1
TGTGCCACCAGTGACTCAAGGACGCTCAACACTGAAGCTTTCTTT
CATSDSRTLNTEAFF
>-|TRBJ2-1|-|TRBV6-1
TGTGCCAGCAGTGAAGCCAGAGGGGGACTGGACAATGAGCAGTTCTTC
CASSEARGGLDNEQFF
>-|TRBJ2-1|-|TRBV16
TGTGCCAGCAGCCAAGCAGTAGCGTCTGAGCAGTTCTTC
CASSQAVASEQFF
>-|TRBJ2-5|-|TRBV4-1
TGCGCCAGCAGCCTCCGGCCGATAAGGGGCCAAGAGACCCAGTACTTC
CASSLRPIRGQETQYF
>-|TRBJ2-1|-|TRBV28
TGTGCCAGCAAAATACGGAGGGAACCGAATGAGCAGTTCTTC
CASKIRREPNEQFF
>-|TRBJ2-3|-|TRBV7-9
TGTGCCAGCAGCTTAGAAACGGATACGCAGTATTTT
CASSLETDTQYF
>TRBD1|TRBJ2-1|-|TRBV4-1
TGCGCCAGCAGTTGGGGGGACAGGGGATACAATGAGCAGTTCTTC
CASSWGDRGYNEQFF
>-|TRBJ1-3|-|TRBV11-2
TGTGCCAGCAGCATTCTTCGTGGGGGTGGAAACACCATATATTTT
CASSILRGGGNTIYF
>-|TRBJ1-1|-|TRBV5-4
TGTGCCAGCAGCTTGGGAGGTCGGGCCAAAGGGACCGAAGCTTTCTTT
CASSLGGRAKGTEAFF
>TRBD1|TRBJ2-7|-|TRBV19
TGTGCCAGTAGTCCCTATCGACAGGGGCTCGAGGGGATACCAAACTACGAGCAGTACTTC
CASSPYRQGLEGIPNYEQYF
>-|TRBJ2-3|-|TRBV7-9
TGTGCCAGCAGCTACCCCCGGAGTGTTACCTCAGATACGCAGTATTTT
CASSYPRSVTSDTQYF
>-|TRBJ2-2|few|TRBV7-2
TGTGCCAGCCTATCCAGTCCGAACACCGGGGAGCTGTTTTTT
CASLSSPNTGELFF
>TRBD1|TRBJ2-5|-|TRBV7-9
TGTGCCAGCCTTACGAGAGGACAGGGACAAGAGACCCAGTACTTC
CASLTRGQGQETQYF
>-|TRBJ2-7|-|TRBV19
TGTGCCAGTAGTAAGAGGGGCTACGAGCAGTACTTC
CASSKRGYEQYF
>-|TRBJ1-2|-|TRBV15
TGTGCCACCAGAGGGGGGGCCTATGGCTACACCTTC
CATRGGAYGYTF
>-|TRBJ1-5|-|TRBV7-2
TGTGCCAGCAGCTTAGGTGGCACAGGCAATCAGCCCCAGCATTTT
CASSLGGTGNQPQHF
>-|TRBJ1-3|-|TRBV4-3
TGCGCCAGCAGCCAAGACAATGGAAACACCATATATTTT
CASSQDNGNTIYF